Shown below are 20 T cell receptor beta chains from a single sample sequenced in a study of cytomegalovirus exposure and HLA in healthy donors. Profiling relied on immunoSEQ multiplex PCR, and the TCRdb table lists in-frame clones only, not all of them. The data show 100,000 or so clones, with roughly nine tenths seen just once and 4% held by the top ten. The sequencing input was PBMCs. Every receptor here comes from a woman younger than 30 in good health and CMV-seropositive.

J is TRBJ1-5 and V is TRBV4-2; the match to TRBD1 covers 7 bases. Looked up from germline, CDR1 is LGHNA and CDR2 is YNFKEQ. With 5 bases clipped from V and 4 bases from J, the junction kept 2 bases outside the gene matches. The CDR3 is 13 amino acids. DNA for the CDR3: TGTGCCAGCAGCGGGACAGTAAATCAGCCCCAGCATTTT. It is translated as CASSGTVNQPQHF.

The chain has TRBV20-1 and TRBJ2-5; D remains unclear. The CDR3 runs 11 residues. CDR1 DFQATT and CDR2 SNEGSKA come from the germline V gene (reference sequence). V lost 8 bases to trimming and J lost 3 bases, with 10 bases between them. Here the CDR3 reads CSTDFEETQYF. The CDR3 DNA is TGCAGTACCGACTTTGAAGAGACCCAGTACTTC.

This chain connects TRBV5-1 to TRBJ2-1; 9 bases are a match to TRBD2. Germline CDR1 reads SGHRS; CDR2 reads YFSETQ. The V gene end was trimmed by 4 bases and the J gene end by 0 bases; junction bases not matched to a gene: 2. There are 15 residues in the CDR3. The CDR3 region is CASSNSGSSYNEQFF. CDR3 bases: TGCGCCAGCAGCAATAGCGGGAGCTCCTACAATGAGCAGTTCTTC. The entire variable domain, with the rest obtained from reference TRBV5-1 and TRBJ2-1, is as follows: KAGVTQTPRYLIKTRGQQVTLSCSPISGHRSVSWYQQTPGQGLQFLFEYFSETQRNKGNFPGRFSGRQFSNSRSEMNVSTLELGDSALYLCASSNSGSSYNEQFFGPGTRLTVL.

This clone was seen a handful of times. V usage is TRBV28 and J usage is TRBJ2-7, with D perhaps TRBD1 (5 bases). CDR1 is MDHEN and CDR2 is SYDVKM in the germline V gene. V dropped 6 bases and J dropped 3 bases, with 18 bases sitting between them. The CDR3 runs 15 residues. In nucleotides, the CDR3 is TGTGCCAGCAGCAGAACGAGCTTGGGGCTCTACGAGCAGTACTTC. Its protein is CASSRTSLGLYEQYF.

This rearrangement joins TRBV27 to TRBJ2-1; 13 positions match TRBD2. CDR3 length: 16 residues. The V and J ends lost 2 bases and 8 bases, in that order; junction bases with no gene match: 6. Germline CDR1 is MNHEY and CDR2 is SMNVEV (reference sequence). In nucleotides, the CDR3 is TGTGCCAGCAGTTTACTCGGGACTAGCGGGATCGATGAGCAGTTCTTC. This encodes CASSLLGTSGIDEQFF.

This clone was seen a single time. This chain connects TRBV19 to TRBJ2-7; TRBD2 matches 9 bases. The germline V gene has CDR1 LNHDA and CDR2 SQIVND (reference sequence). This CDR3 spans 17 amino acids. V shed 1 base, J shed 4 bases, and the junction held 11 bases outside the gene matches. The CDR3 loop reads CASSIVVSGSSPYEQYF. DNA for the CDR3: TGTGCCAGTAGTATAGTCGTTAGCGGGAGTTCACCGTACGAGCAGTACTTC.

This clone was picked up one time. The rearrangement uses TRBV28 and TRBJ1-4; D unclear. Trimming pared 2 bases from V and 8 bases from J, leaving 9 bases between. The CDR3 contains 13 residues. In germline, CDR1 is MDHEN, CDR2 SYDVKM. In DNA form, the CDR3 reads TGTGCCAGCAGTTTACCCCCGGAGGAAAAACTGTTTTTT. It encodes CASSLPPEEKLFF.

The rearrangement joins TRBV9 to TRBJ2-2; 15 bases match TRBD2. This CDR3 comprises 17 residues. The ends lost 5 bases at V and 6 bases at J; junction bases unmatched: 8. Germline CDR1 reads SGDLS; CDR2 reads YYNGEE. CDR3 sequence: CASSRTSGRADPGELFF. CDR3 DNA: TGTGCCAGCAGTAGGACTAGCGGGAGGGCCGATCCCGGGGAGCTGTTTTTT.

V gene TRBV4-1 combines with J gene TRBJ1-4; 9 positions agree with TRBD1. V lost 4 bases to trimming and J lost 7 bases; unmatched junction nucleotides: 22. The CDR3 spans 20 residues. Germline V gene data show CDR1 as MGHRA and CDR2 as YSYEKL. The CDR3: CASSPGLWGQGKGMSEKLFF. For the CDR3, the DNA is TGCGCCAGCAGCCCTGGTTTATGGGGACAGGGTAAAGGCATGAGTGAAAAACTGTTTTTT.

This clone has only one observation. The CDR3 coding sequence is TGCGCCAGCAGCTTCGCGGGGAGCACAGATACGCAGTATTTT. It codes for CASSFAGSTDTQYF. The chain has TRBV5-1 and TRBJ2-3; a weak D match, TRBD2 (6 bases). CDR3 size: 14 residues. Germline loops: CDR1 SGHRS, CDR2 YFSETQ. Between the trimmed V and J ends, which lost 2 bases and 0 bases, there was a span of 7 bases.

This sequence joins TRBV5-1 and TRBJ2-7, with D possibly being TRBD2 (5 bases). The CDR3 has 13 residues. Germline V gene data show CDR1 as SGHRS and CDR2 as YFSETQ. Trimming took off 0 bases at V and 2 bases at J, with 6 bases between the two ends. CDR3 residues: CASSLGEPYEQYF. The CDR3 DNA reads TGCGCCAGCAGCTTGGGGGAGCCCTACGAGCAGTACTTC.

This chain joins TRBV10-2 and TRBJ2-1; D is undetermined. The V end was cut by 7 bases, the J end by 2 bases, with 15 bases between. Germline V gene data show CDR1 as WSHSY and CDR2 as SAAADI. The CDR3 runs to 15 residues. CDR3 loop: CASTAAKVPYNEQFF. CDR3 DNA sequence: TGCGCCAGCACCGCGGCTAAGGTCCCCTACAATGAGCAGTTCTTC.

About this clone: Its ends do not fully match the called genes, so a read error is possible. The chain uses TRBV25-1 and TRBJ1-2; 11 bases align to TRBD1. Per the germline V gene, CDR1 is MGHDK and CDR2 is SYGVNS. The CDR3 consists of 16 residues. The chain's CDR3 is CASSAIPGQGDYGYTF. CDR3 sequence (DNA): TGTGCCAGCAGTGCCATTCCGGGACAGGGGGACTACGGCTACACCTTC.

The V and J genes are TRBV5-1 and TRBJ2-3; unclear D gene. The CDR3 has 16 residues. Trimming stripped 0 bases from V and 2 bases from J, with 13 bases between. CDR1 is SGHRS and CDR2 is YFSETQ in the germline V gene. For the CDR3, the DNA is TGCGCCAGCAGCTTGGGGTTCAACAGAGCCACAGATACGCAGTATTTT. Translated: CASSLGFNRATDTQYF.

The chain is built from TRBV4-1 and TRBJ1-5; D is possibly TRBD1 (5 bases). Germline lookup yields CDR1 MGHRA and CDR2 YSYEKL. The CDR3 has 12 amino acids. V was pared by 6 bases and J by 9 bases, with 12 bases between. The CDR3 reads CASRRAGGPQHF. The CDR3 nucleotides read TGCGCCAGCAGACGGGCCGGGGGGCCCCAGCATTTT.

This chain uses TRBV27 with TRBJ2-3, with D perhaps TRBD1 (5 bases). From germline, CDR1 is MNHEY and CDR2 SMNVEV (reference sequence). The CDR3 contains 14 residues. Trimming pared 3 bases from V and 6 bases from J, leaving 13 bases between. This chain's CDR3 is CASSLARVRDTQYF. In DNA form, the CDR3 reads TGTGCCAGCAGTTTGGCCAGGGTCAGGGATACGCAGTATTTT.

J is TRBJ1-6 and V is TRBV4-1; the D is unclear. This CDR3 is built from 15 residues. V lost 0 bases, J lost 8 bases, and 11 bases lay in between. Germline V lookup: CDR1 MGHRA, CDR2 YSYEKL. Written as DNA, the CDR3 is TGCGCCAGCAGCCAAGAAACGGGGATAGATTCACCCCTCCACTTT. It is translated as CASSQETGIDSPLHF.

This chain joins TRBV5-8 and TRBJ2-7, with TRBD1 identical over 10 bases. The V and J ends lost 0 bases and 7 bases, in that order; junction bases with no gene match: 7. From germline, CDR1 is SGHTS and CDR2 YDEGEE. This CDR3 contains 15 residues. The CDR3 is CASSLGQGAGWEQYF. CDR3 bases: TGTGCCAGCAGCTTGGGACAGGGGGCCGGTTGGGAGCAGTACTTC.

CDR3 protein: CASRTRDRGRWEQGWAFF. The DNA of the CDR3 is TGTGCCAGCCGAACCCGGGACAGGGGGCGATGGGAACAAGGGTGGGCTTTCTTT. This rearrangement joins TRBV27 to TRBJ1-1, with 12 bases aligning to TRBD1. Unmatched junction bases numbered 24, after V lost 8 bases and J lost 11 bases. Germline V gene lookup returns CDR1 MNHEY and CDR2 SMNVEV (reference sequence). The CDR3 has 18 residues.

V gene TRBV7-8 combines with J gene TRBJ1-4; the D is unclear. CDR1 is SGHVS, CDR2 FQNEAQ, per germline. This CDR3 contains 20 residues. V was shortened by 3 bases and J by 1 base, with 24 bases between the two germline ends. The CDR3 sequence: CASSFRSGPPTDGTNEKLFF. The CDR3 DNA reads TGTGCCAGCAGCTTCCGCAGCGGACCCCCAACGGACGGAACTAATGAAAAACTGTTTTTT. Together with reference TRBV7-8 and TRBJ1-4, the CDR3 gives the full variable domain: GAGVSQSPRYKVAKRGQDVALRCDPISGHVSLFWYQQALGQGPEFLTYFQNEAQLDKSGLPSDRFFAERPEGSVSTLKIQRTQQEDSAVYLCASSFRSGPPTDGTNEKLFFGSGTQLSVL.